These 5 T cell receptor beta chains originate from one sample sequenced in a study of OX40 agonist ivuxolimab in advanced cancers. The data were produced by immunoSEQ multiplex PCR, yet TCRdb's version contains in-frame clones alone and is incomplete. The data contain 95,000 or so clones, approximately 86% of them seen just once; the ten biggest clones take up 3.8%. Sequenced material: CD4+ or CD8+ T cells sorted from blood, taken in a trial of the OX40 agonist ivuxolimab. The receptors were gathered from an adult with an advanced solid tumor such as melanoma, head and neck, liver or kidney cancer.

The chain joins TRBV15 to TRBJ2-4; possibly TRBD1 for D (5 bases). The CDR3 is 12 amino acids. Germline CDR1 is LNHNV and CDR2 is YYDKDF (reference sequence). Trimming removed 0 bases from V and 13 bases from J, with 10 bases in between. CDR3 in amino acids: CATSRDGASQYF. CDR3 bases: TGTGCCACCAGCAGAGATGGGGCCTCCCAGTACTTC. Looking up the rest from reference TRBV15 and TRBJ2-4 gives the full variable domain: DAMVIQNPRYQVTQFGKPVTLSCSQTLNHNVMYWYQQKSSQAPKLLFHYYDKDFNNEADTPDNFQSRRPNTSFCFLDIRSPGLGDTAMYLCATSRDGASQYFGAGTRLSVL.

The J gene is TRBJ1-3, the V gene TRBV5-6; D is perhaps TRBD1 (5 bases). CDR1 is SGHDT and CDR2 is YYEEEE in the germline V gene. Trimming cost V 3 bases and J 0 bases, with 16 bases left between them. CDR3 size: 17 residues. The CDR3 loop is CASSSRTSLSSGNTIYF. The CDR3 DNA reads as TGTGCCAGCAGCTCGCGGACAAGCCTGAGCTCTGGAAACACCATATATTTT.

The chain uses TRBV14 and TRBJ2-3; tentatively, D is TRBD1 (6 bases). CDR1 is SGHDN and CDR2 is FVKESK in the germline V gene. CDR3 length: 15 residues. V was trimmed by 1 base and J by 0 bases, leaving 8 bases between them. CDR3 sequence reads: CASSQGTASTDTQYF. The CDR3 DNA reads as TGTGCCAGCAGCCAAGGGACAGCTAGCACAGATACGCAGTATTTT.

V is TRBV28 and J is TRBJ1-4; D possibly corresponds to TRBD1 (6 bases). The CDR3 loop spans 17 amino acids. The germline CDR1 and CDR2 sequences are MDHEN and SYDVKM. Trimming cost V 6 bases and J 0 bases, with 17 bases left between them. DNA of the CDR3: TGTGCCAGCAGCGATACGACTTGGACAGCAACTAATGAAAAACTGTTTTTT. It translates to CASSDTTWTATNEKLFF.

The V and J genes are TRBV7-2 and TRBJ2-3; D gene unclear. Trimming removed 1 base from V and 2 bases from J, with 7 bases in between. Germline V lookup: CDR1 SGHTA, CDR2 FQGNSA. The length of the CDR3 is 14 residues. The CDR3 nucleotides read TGTGCCAGCAGCTTAGATCTAGACACAGATACGCAGTATTTT. Residues: CASSLDLDTDTQYF.